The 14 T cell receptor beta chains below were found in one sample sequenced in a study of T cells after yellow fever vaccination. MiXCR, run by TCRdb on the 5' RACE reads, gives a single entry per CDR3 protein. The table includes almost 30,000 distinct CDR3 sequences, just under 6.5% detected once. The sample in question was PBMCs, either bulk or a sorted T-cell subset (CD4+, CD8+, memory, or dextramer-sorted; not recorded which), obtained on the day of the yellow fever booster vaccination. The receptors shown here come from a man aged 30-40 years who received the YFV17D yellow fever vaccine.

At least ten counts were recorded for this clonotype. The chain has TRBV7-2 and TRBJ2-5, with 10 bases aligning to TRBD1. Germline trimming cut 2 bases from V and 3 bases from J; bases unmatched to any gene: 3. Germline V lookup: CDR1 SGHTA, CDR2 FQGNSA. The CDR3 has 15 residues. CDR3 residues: CASSLLGTGEETQYF. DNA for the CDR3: TGTGCCAGCAGCTTATTGGGGACAGGGGAAGAGACCCAGTACTTC. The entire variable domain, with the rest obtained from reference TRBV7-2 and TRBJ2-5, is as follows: GAGVSQSPSNKVTEKGKDVELRCDPISGHTALYWYRQSLGQGLEFLIYFQGNSAPDKSGLPSDRFSAERTGGSVSTLTIQRTQQEDSAVYLCASSLLGTGEETQYFGPGTRLLVL.

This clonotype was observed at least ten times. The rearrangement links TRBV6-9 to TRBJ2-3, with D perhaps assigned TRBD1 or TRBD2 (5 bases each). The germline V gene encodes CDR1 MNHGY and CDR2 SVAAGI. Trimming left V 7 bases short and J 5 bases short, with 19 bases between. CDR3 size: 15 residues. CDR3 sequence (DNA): TGTGCCAGCACCGCCGCCGGGGCAGGTTTAGATACGCAGTATTTT. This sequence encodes CASTAAGAGLDTQYF.

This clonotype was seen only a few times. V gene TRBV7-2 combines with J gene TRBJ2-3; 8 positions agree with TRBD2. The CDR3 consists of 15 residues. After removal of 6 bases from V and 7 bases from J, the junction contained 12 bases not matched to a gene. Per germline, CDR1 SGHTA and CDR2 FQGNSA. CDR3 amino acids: CASRYRLAQIYTQYF. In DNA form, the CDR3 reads TGTGCCAGCAGATACAGACTAGCGCAAATCTATACGCAGTATTTT.

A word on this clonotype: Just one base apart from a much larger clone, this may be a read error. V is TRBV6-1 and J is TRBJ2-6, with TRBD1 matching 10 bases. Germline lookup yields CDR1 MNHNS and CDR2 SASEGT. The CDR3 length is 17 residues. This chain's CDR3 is CASSPRQGASGDNVLTF. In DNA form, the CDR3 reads TGTGCCAGCAGTCCCCGACAGGGGGCTTCTGGGGACAACGTCCTGACTTTC.

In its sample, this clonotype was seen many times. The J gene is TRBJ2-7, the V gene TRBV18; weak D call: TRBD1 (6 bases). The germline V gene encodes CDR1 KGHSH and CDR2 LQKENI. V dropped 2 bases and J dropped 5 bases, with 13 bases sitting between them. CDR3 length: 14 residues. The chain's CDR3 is CASSPSTGSHEQYF. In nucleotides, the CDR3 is TGTGCCAGCTCACCATCAACAGGGTCCCACGAGCAGTACTTC.

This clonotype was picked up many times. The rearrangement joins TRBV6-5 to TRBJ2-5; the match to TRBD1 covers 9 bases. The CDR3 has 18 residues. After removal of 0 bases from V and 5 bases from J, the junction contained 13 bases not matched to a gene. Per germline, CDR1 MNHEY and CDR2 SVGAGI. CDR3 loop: CASSYSIPTGTGLETQYF. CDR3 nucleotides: TGTGCCAGCAGTTACTCAATCCCCACCGGGACAGGGTTGGAGACCCAGTACTTC.

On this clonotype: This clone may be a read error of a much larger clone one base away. The chain's CDR3 is CASKRAETQYF. The CDR3 region has the DNA TGTGCCAGCAAAAGGGCTGAGACCCAGTACTTC. The chain uses TRBV2 and TRBJ2-5, with D unclear. Per the germline V gene, CDR1 is SNHLY and CDR2 is FYNNEI. This CDR3 region has 11 residues. Trimming removed 7 bases from V and 5 bases from J, with 8 bases in between. The variable domain in full, completed from reference TRBV2 and TRBJ2-5, reads EPEVTQTPSHQVTQMGQEVILRCVPISNHLYFYWYRQILGQKVEFLVSFYNNEISEKSEIFDDQFSVERPDGSNFTLKIRSTKLEDSAMYFCASKRAETQYFGPGTRLLVL.

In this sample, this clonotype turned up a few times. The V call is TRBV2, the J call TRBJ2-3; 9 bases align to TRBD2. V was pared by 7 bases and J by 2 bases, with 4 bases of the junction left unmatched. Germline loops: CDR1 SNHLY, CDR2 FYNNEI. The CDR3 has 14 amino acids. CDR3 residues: CASTGTSPTDTQYF. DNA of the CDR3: TGTGCCAGCACCGGGACTAGCCCCACAGATACGCAGTATTTT.

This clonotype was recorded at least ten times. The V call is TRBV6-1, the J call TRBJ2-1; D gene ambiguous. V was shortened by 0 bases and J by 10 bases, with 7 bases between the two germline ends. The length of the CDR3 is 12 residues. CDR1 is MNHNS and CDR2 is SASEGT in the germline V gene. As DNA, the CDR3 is TGTGCCAGCAGTGAAGCGTGGCAGGAGCAGTTCTTC. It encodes CASSEAWQEQFF.

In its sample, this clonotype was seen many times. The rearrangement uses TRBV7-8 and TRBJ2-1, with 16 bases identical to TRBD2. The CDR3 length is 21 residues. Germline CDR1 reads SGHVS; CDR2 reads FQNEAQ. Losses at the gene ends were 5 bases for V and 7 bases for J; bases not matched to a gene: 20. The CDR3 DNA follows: TGTGCCAGCAGCCTCATAACCCCTGGGACTAGCGGGAGGGCCGATATGAATGAGCAGTTCTTC. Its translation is CASSLITPGTSGRADMNEQFF.

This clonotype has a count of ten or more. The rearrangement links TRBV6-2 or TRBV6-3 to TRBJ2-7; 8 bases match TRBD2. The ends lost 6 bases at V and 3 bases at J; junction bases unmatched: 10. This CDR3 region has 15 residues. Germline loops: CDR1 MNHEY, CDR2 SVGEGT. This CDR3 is CASRSYVAGGYEQYF. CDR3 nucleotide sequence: TGTGCCAGCAGAAGTTACGTGGCGGGAGGCTACGAGCAGTACTTC.

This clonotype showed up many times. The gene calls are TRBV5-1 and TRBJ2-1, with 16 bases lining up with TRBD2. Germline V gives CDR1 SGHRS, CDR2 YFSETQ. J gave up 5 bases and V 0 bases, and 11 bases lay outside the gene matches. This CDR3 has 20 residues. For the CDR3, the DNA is TGCGCCAGCAGCTTGGCCCTACCCGGGACTAGCGGGAGGGCCAACAATGAGCAGTTCTTC. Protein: CASSLALPGTSGRANNEQFF.

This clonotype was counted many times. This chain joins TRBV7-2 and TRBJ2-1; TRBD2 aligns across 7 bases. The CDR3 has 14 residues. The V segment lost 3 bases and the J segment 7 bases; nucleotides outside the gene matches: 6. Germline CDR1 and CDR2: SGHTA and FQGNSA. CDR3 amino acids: CASSFVLAANEQFF. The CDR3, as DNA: TGTGCCAGCAGCTTTGTCCTAGCGGCAAATGAGCAGTTCTTC.

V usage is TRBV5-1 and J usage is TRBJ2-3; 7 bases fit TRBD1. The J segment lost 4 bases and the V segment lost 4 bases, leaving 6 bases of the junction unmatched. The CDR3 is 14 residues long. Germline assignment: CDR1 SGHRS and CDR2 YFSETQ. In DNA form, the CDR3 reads TGCGCCAGCAGCCCGCGACAGGGCCCAGATACGCAGTATTTT. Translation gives CASSPRQGPDTQYF.